This T cell receptor (beta chain) is from a study of blood T cells in healthy people across ages. Then a second PCR, running about 6 to 11 cycles, was carried out with a sample-barcoded 5' primer and a J-beta primer mix. A single record per CDR3 protein comes from TCRdb applying MiXCR to the 5' RACE reads. The repertoire has 1.2 million to 1.5 million distinct CDR3 sequences, 42% of them found once; the top ten carry roughly 7.9%. The clonotype was recovered from a woman aged 18-29 years in good health. Specimen: blood.

CDR3 sequence (DNA): TGTGCCAGCAGTTTTCTGGCTAGCGGGGGGCTGAGCTCCTACAATGAGCAGTACTTC. It encodes CASSFLASGGLSSYNEQYF. V and J are TRBV27 and TRBJ2-7, with 11 bases matching TRBD2. The CDR3 extends over 19 amino acids. Trimming at V came to 3 bases and at J to 7 bases, leaving 20 bases not matched to a gene. The germline gives CDR1 MNHEY, CDR2 SMNVEV (reference sequence).